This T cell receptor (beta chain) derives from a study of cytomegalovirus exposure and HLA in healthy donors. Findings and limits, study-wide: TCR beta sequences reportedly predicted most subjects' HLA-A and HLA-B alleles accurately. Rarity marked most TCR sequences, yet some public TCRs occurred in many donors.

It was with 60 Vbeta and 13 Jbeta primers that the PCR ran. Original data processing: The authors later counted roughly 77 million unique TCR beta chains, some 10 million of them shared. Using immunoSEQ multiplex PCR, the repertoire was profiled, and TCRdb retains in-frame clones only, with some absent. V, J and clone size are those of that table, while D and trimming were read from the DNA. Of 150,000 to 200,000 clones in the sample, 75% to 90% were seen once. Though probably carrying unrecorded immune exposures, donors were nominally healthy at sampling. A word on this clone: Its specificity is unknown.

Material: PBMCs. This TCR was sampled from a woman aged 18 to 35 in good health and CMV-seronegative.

The CDR3 sequence: CASSQRASGSGLDTQYF. The CDR3 DNA is TGTGCCAGCAGCCAGCGGGCTAGCGGGAGTGGTTTGGATACGCAGTATTTT. The rearrangement joins TRBV11-3 to TRBJ2-3, with TRBD2 matching 10 bases. The V gene's germline CDR1 is SGHNT and CDR2 YENEEA. Trimming took 5 bases from V and 6 from J; bases not matched to a gene: 14. CDR3 length: 17 amino acids.